What follows are 5 T cell receptor beta chains derived from one specimen sequenced in a study of cytomegalovirus exposure and HLA in healthy donors. 13 Jbeta primers and 60 Vbeta primers were used for the PCR. Repertoires were generated with immunoSEQ multiplex PCR, while TCRdb's copy carries only in-frame clones and drops some. The table shows around 180,000 clones, with approximately 80% occurring only once. Material for sequencing was PBMCs. These receptors all come from a man younger than 45 in good health and CMV-seropositive.

In its sample, this clone was seen once. V and J are TRBV4-3 and TRBJ2-7, with D perhaps matching TRBD1 (6 bases). V lost 0 bases to trimming and J lost 6 bases, with 12 bases between them. The germline V gene has CDR1 LGHNA and CDR2 YSLEER. The CDR3 has 14 residues. In nucleotides, the CDR3 is TGCGCCAGCAGCCAAGATAGGGGGTCTCGCGAGCAGTACTTC. It is translated as CASSQDRGSREQYF.

The genes are TRBV25-1 and TRBJ2-3; perhaps TRBD1 as D (5 bases). V shed 0 bases and J shed 5 bases, with 15 bases lying between them. This CDR3 spans 16 amino acids. Germline V CDR1 and CDR2: MGHDK, SYGVNS. This CDR3 reads CASSEYTPGSGDTQYF. In nucleotides, the CDR3 is TGTGCCAGCAGTGAATATACCCCAGGGTCAGGAGATACGCAGTATTTT.

The chain recombines TRBV19 with TRBJ1-6, with 7 bases that match TRBD1. The V gene end was trimmed by 7 bases and the J gene end by 7 bases; junction bases not matched to a gene: 7. The germline V gene encodes CDR1 LNHDA and CDR2 SQIVND (reference sequence). This CDR3 spans 14 amino acids. In DNA form, the CDR3 reads TGTGCCAGTACCATCGGACAGGCCAATTCACCCCTCCACTTT. Amino acid sequence: CASTIGQANSPLHF.

The chain couples TRBV29-1 to TRBJ1-1, with D unresolved. Per germline, CDR1 SQVTM and CDR2 ANQGSEA. The CDR3 runs 13 residues. V lost 3 bases, J lost 6 bases, and 14 bases lay in between. DNA for the CDR3: TGCAGCGTTGAGAGGCGGCTCGCGGCTGAAGCTTTCTTT. This gives the protein CSVERRLAAEAFF. The entire variable domain, with the rest obtained from reference TRBV29-1 and TRBJ1-1, is as follows: SAVISQKPSRDICQRGTSLTIQCQVDSQVTMMFWYRQQPGQSLTLIATANQGSEATYESGFVIDKFPISRPNLTFSTLTVSNMSPEDSSIYLCSVERRLAAEAFFGQGTRLTVV.

The chain uses TRBV30 and TRBJ2-3; 10 positions agree with TRBD1. The CDR3 covers 15 residues. Germline loops: CDR1 GTSNPN, CDR2 SVGIG (reference sequence). With 4 bases clipped from V and 2 bases from J, the junction kept 6 bases outside the gene matches. CDR3 region: CAWTRDRGPTDTQYF. The CDR3, as DNA: TGTGCCTGGACCAGGGACAGGGGACCCACAGATACGCAGTATTTT. The full variable domain, its missing parts supplied by reference TRBV30 and TRBJ2-3, is SQTIHQWPATLVQPVGSPLSLECTVEGTSNPNLYWYRQAAGRGLQLLFYSVGIGQISSEVPQNLSASRPQDRQFILSSKKLLLSDSGFYLCAWTRDRGPTDTQYFGPGTRLTVL.